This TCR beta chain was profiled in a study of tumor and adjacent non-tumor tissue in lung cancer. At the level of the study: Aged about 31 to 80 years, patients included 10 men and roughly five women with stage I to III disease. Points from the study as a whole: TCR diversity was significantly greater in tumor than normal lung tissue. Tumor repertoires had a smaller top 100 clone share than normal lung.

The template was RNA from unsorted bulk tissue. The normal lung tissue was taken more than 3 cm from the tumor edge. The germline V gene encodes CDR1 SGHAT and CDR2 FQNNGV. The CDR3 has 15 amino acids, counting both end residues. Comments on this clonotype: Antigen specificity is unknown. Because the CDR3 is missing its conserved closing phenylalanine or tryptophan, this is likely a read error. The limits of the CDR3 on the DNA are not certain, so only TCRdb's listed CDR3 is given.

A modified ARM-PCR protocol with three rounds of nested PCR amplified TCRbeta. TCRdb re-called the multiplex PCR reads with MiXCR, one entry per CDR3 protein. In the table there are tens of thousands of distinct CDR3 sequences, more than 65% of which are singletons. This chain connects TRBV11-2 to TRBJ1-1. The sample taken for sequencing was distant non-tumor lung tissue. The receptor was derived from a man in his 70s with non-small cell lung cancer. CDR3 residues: CASSFANSRNTEAFI.